The T cell receptor beta chain described here comes from a study of blood T cell repertoires in COVID-19. Study context: Donors in the United States, Italy and Spain gave samples during acute or convalescent COVID-19. PBMCs, B-cell-depleted T cells, or T cells provided the cDNA or gDNA that made up the material.

Sequencing was performed with immunoSEQ multiplex PCR; in TCRdb, only in-frame clones are kept and a portion is missing. The top ten clones hold less than 6% of a sample with approximately 40,000 clones, 75% to 95% of them seen once. This clone has only a few counts. The CDR3 contains 16 residues. Germline V gives CDR1 MGHRA, CDR2 YSYEKL. The ends lost 4 bases at V and 5 bases at J; junction bases unmatched: 8. Sequenced material: peripheral blood. This TCR was recovered from a woman of 80 years or more with acute or convalescent COVID-19. The J gene is TRBJ2-5, the V gene TRBV4-1, with 12 bases matching TRBD2. CDR3 residues: CASSPPLAGGRETQYF. The CDR3, as DNA: TGCGCCAGCAGCCCGCCCCTAGCGGGGGGGCGGGAGACCCAGTACTTC.